This T cell receptor beta chain derives from a study of cytomegalovirus exposure and HLA in healthy donors. The study ran its PCR with 60 Vbeta and 13 Jbeta primers. The data were produced by immunoSEQ multiplex PCR, yet TCRdb's version contains in-frame clones alone and is incomplete. The data show under 95,000 clones, and the top ten clones hold 3% to 4%. Whole-study results and caveats: TRBV6-2, TRBV6-3 and some other V segments were unresolvable in 87-base-pair reads.

As concerns this clone: Its target is not known.

This CDR3 is built from 15 residues. J gave up 8 bases and V 4 bases, and 9 bases lay outside the gene matches. The germline V gene has CDR1 SGHTA and CDR2 FQGNSA. This sequence was found in a young man in good health and CMV-seropositive. The specimen sequenced was PBMCs. V and J are TRBV7-2 and TRBJ2-1; 9 bases map to TRBD2. The CDR3 here is CASSSPDSGRHEQFF. The DNA for the CDR3 is TGTGCCAGCAGCTCCCCGGACAGCGGGAGGCATGAGCAGTTCTTC.